The 5 T cell receptor beta chains below were found in one sample sequenced in a study of T cells after yellow fever vaccination. Using its own MiXCR run on the 5' RACE reads, TCRdb lists one record per CDR3 protein. The sample yields hundreds of thousands of distinct CDR3 sequences, roughly 13% seen once. The sequenced sample was PBMCs, obtained on the day of the yellow fever booster vaccination. The receptors come from a man younger than 45 who received the YFV17D yellow fever vaccine.

This clonotype was counted a few times. The J gene is TRBJ1-5, the V gene TRBV4-2; possible D gene TRBD1, 6 bases. The ends were cut back, 1 base at V and 4 bases at J, with 17 bases in the middle. Germline assignment: CDR1 LGHNA and CDR2 YNFKEQ. This CDR3 is built from 17 residues. Here the CDR3 DNA reads TGTGCCAGCAGCCAAGGGGCGGGGGGCGAAGGTAATCAGCCCCAGCATTTT. Protein sequence: CASSQGAGGEGNQPQHF.

This clonotype has more than one count but fewer than ten. The chain employs TRBV10-3 and TRBJ2-7, with a tentative D call TRBD2 (5 bases). From germline, CDR1 is ENHRY and CDR2 SYGVKD. Trimming left V 2 bases short and J 2 bases short, with 16 bases between. This CDR3 comprises 16 residues. CDR3: CAISEGPAVRTYEQYF. The CDR3 DNA follows: TGTGCCATCAGTGAGGGCCCAGCGGTACGGACCTACGAGCAGTACTTC.

The chain joins TRBV15 to TRBJ2-1; D might be TRBD2 (5 bases). V was shortened by 1 base and J by 8 bases, with 15 bases between the two germline ends. The CDR3 runs 15 residues. Germline V gives CDR1 LNHNV, CDR2 YYDKDF (reference sequence). As DNA, the CDR3 is TGTGCCACCAGCAGAGGCTCAAGCGGAAGGTATGAGCAGTTCTTC. Its translation: CATSRGSSGRYEQFF.

This clonotype was seen a handful of times. The rearrangement uses TRBV9 and TRBJ2-7; D unresolved. Trimming took off 0 bases at V and 6 bases at J, with 13 bases between the two ends. CDR1 SGDLS and CDR2 YYNGEE come from the germline V gene. The CDR3 contains 14 residues. The CDR3 spells CASSVEDGGFEQYF. The DNA for the CDR3 is TGTGCCAGCAGCGTAGAGGACGGTGGGTTCGAGCAGTACTTC.

This chain connects TRBV10-3 to TRBJ2-2, with 8 bases aligning to TRBD1. From germline, CDR1 is ENHRY and CDR2 SYGVKD. The CDR3 is 12 residues long. J was trimmed by 8 bases and V by 10 bases; bases with no gene match: 6. The CDR3 DNA sequence: TGTGCCACCGACAGGGGTCAGGGGGAGCTGTTTTTT. Its translation: CATDRGQGELFF.